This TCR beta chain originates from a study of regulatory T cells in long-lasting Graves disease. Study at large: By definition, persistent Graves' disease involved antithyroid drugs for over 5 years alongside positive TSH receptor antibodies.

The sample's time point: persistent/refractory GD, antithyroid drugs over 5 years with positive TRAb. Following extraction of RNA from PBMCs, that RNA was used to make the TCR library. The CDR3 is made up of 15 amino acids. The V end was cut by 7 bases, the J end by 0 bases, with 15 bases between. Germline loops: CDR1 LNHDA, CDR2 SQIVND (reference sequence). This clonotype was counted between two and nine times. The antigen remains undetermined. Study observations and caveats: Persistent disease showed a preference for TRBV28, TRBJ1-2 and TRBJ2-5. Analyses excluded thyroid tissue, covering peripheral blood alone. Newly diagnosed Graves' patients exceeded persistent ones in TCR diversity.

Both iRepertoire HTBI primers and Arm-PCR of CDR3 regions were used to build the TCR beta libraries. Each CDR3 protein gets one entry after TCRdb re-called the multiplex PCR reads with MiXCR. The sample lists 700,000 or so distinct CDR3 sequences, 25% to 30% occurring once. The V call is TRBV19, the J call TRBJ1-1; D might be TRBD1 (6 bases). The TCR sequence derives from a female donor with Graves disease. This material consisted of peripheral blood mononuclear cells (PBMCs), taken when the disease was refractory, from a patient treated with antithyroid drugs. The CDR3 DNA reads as TGTGCCAGTACGGTCGGGGGCGGAATGAACACTGAAGCTTTCTTT. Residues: CASTVGGGMNTEAFF.